The rows below give T cell receptor beta chains drawn from one sample of a study of cytomegalovirus exposure and HLA in healthy donors. This table comes from immunoSEQ multiplex PCR, and its TCRdb copy is limited to in-frame clones, with some not included. The sample records 80,000 to 95,000 clones, approximately 71% being singletons. The material sequenced was PBMCs. All receptors come from a woman aged 18-29 years in good health and CMV-seropositive. The CDR3 runs from the conserved cysteine through the conserved F or W. The D gene is left open where the match is weak. Only some rows state a clone size, as once, few, many or a class for expanded clones.

clone size	V gene	J gene	D gene	CDR3 DNA	CDR3 protein
.	TRBV5-6	TRBJ2-1	TRBD2	TGTGCCAGCAGCAATGTAGCGGGAGGGCCGCGTGAGCAGTTCTTC	CASSNVAGGPREQFF
few	TRBV15	TRBJ2-1	.	TGTGCCACCAGCAGGGGGATAGGGACGGGGGACAATGAGCAGTTCTTC	CATSRGIGTGDNEQFF
.	TRBV4-2	TRBJ2-6	.	TGTGCCAGCAGCCCGCAAACAGGTTCCGGGGCCAACGTCCTGACTTTC	CASSPQTGSGANVLTF
.	TRBV2	TRBJ2-7	.	TGTGCCAGCAGTGATCGGGAACAGACGTGGCACGAGCAGTACTTC	CASSDREQTWHEQYF
.	TRBV4-1	TRBJ2-2	TRBD2	TGCGCCAGCAGCCAAATGGGCGGGAGCGGCACCGGGGAGCTGTTTTTT	CASSQMGGSGTGELFF
.	TRBV27	TRBJ2-1	.	TGTGCCAGCAGTCCCACATGGCTGCAGGGGAATGAGCAGTTCTTC	CASSPTWLQGNEQFF
.	TRBV27	TRBJ1-2	.	TGTGCCAGCAGTGCGGGGGCTAACTATGGCTACACCTTC	CASSAGANYGYTF
.	TRBV7-2	TRBJ1-1	TRBD1	TGTGCCAGCAGCTCGGGACAGGGACACACTGAAGCTTTCTTT	CASSSGQGHTEAFF
.	TRBV4-2	TRBJ2-3	.	TGTGCCAGCAGCCCACGAGAGGCTAGCCCCGGGGATTGGTTCACAGATACGCAGTATTTT	CASSPREASPGDWFTDTQYF
many	TRBV4-1	TRBJ1-3	TRBD1	TGCGCCAGCAGCCCCGACAGGGGGTCTGGAAACACCATATATTTT	CASSPDRGSGNTIYF
.	TRBV7-9	TRBJ1-2	TRBD1	TGTGCCAGCAGCCTCGACAGGGGTGATGGCTACACCTTC	CASSLDRGDGYTF
once	TRBV19	TRBJ2-7	.	TGTGCCAGTAGTATAAAACAGGGAGGGATCTACGAGCAGTACTTC	CASSIKQGGIYEQYF
few	TRBV10-3	TRBJ2-7	.	TGTGCCATCAGTGAAGGGGCCGAGCAGTACTTC	CAISEGAEQYF
.	TRBV7-2	TRBJ2-5	TRBD2	TGTGCCAGCAGGGGGCCTTTACTAGCGGGAGGACGGGAAGAGACCCAGTACTTC	CASRGPLLAGGREETQYF
.	TRBV27	TRBJ1-5	.	TGTGCCAGCGCCGTGGGGGGGGCGGGCTTCGGCAATCAGCCCCAGCATTTT	CASAVGGAGFGNQPQHF
few	TRBV5-6	TRBJ1-6	.	TGTGCCAGCAACCTGGGGGCAGCAACTTCACCCCTCCACTTT	CASNLGAATSPLHF
.	TRBV9	TRBJ2-3	TRBD2	TGTGCCAGCAGCGTAAATAGCGGGAGGGTAGATACGCAGTATTTT	CASSVNSGRVDTQYF
.	TRBV9	TRBJ1-2	.	TGTGCCAGCAGCGCCCGACAGGAGTATGTCTACACCTTC	CASSARQEYVYTF
.	TRBV5-5	TRBJ2-7	.	TGTGCCAGCAGCTTGGAACAGGGAACTACCTTTTACGAGCAGTACTTC	CASSLEQGTTFYEQYF
.	TRBV28	TRBJ1-2	.	TGTGCCTCTCTGGAGGCTCCAGCTAACTATGGCTACACCTTC	CASLEAPANYGYTF
.	TRBV4-2	TRBJ2-5	TRBD2	TGTGCCAGCAGCCGGCCGGGACTAGCAGAGACCCAGTACTTC	CASSRPGLAETQYF
.	TRBV6-6	TRBJ2-7	.	TGTGCCAGCTCTGGGGCAGGTCTCTCCTACGAGCAGTACTTC	CASSGAGLSYEQYF
.	TRBV6-1	TRBJ1-5	.	TGTGCCAGCAGTGCGCAGGGGACCCAGCCCCAGCATTTT	CASSAQGTQPQHF
once	TRBV5-4	TRBJ2-5	TRBD2	TGTGCCAGCAGCTCCACGACTAGCGCAGAGACCCAGTACTTC	CASSSTTSAETQYF
.	TRBV2	TRBJ2-2	TRBD1	TGTGCCAGCAGTGAAGCGCTGGGGACAGGGGGCCCCACGAACACCGGGGAGCTGTTTTTT	CASSEALGTGGPTNTGELFF
.	TRBV19	TRBJ2-5	.	TGTGCCAGTAGTCCAAACCCTCCGGGTAGCGGAGGGACAGAGACCCAGTACTTC	CASSPNPPGSGGTETQYF
few	TRBV7-3	TRBJ2-2	.	TGTGCCAGCAGCGTCGTGGGGGCCGCTGCGAACACCGGGGAGCTGTTTTTT	CASSVVGAAANTGELFF
once	TRBV29-1	TRBJ2-2	.	TGCAGCGTCGACAGGTACGCGAACACCGGGGAGCTGTTTTTT	CSVDRYANTGELFF
.	TRBV6-1	TRBJ1-2	.	TGTGCCAGCAGTAAAGGGGGGGGTTCATCTGGCTACACCTTC	CASSKGGGSSGYTF
few	TRBV7-3	TRBJ2-2	TRBD2	TGTGCCAGCAGCCCCACCGGCGCGGGAGGGCCTTCCGGGGAGCTGTTTTTT	CASSPTGAGGPSGELFF
many	TRBV28	TRBJ1-2	.	TGTGCCAGCAGTCCGGGACAAGGGGATACCTTC	CASSPGQGDTF
.	TRBV7-8	TRBJ2-7	.	TGTGCCAGCAGCTTAGGAGGCGGAACCTACGAGCAGTACTTC	CASSLGGGTYEQYF
.	TRBV7-6	TRBJ2-2	TRBD2	TGTGCCAGCAGCTTGGGACTAGCGGGAGCCGGGGAGCTGTTTTTT	CASSLGLAGAGELFF
.	TRBV27	TRBJ1-5	.	TGTGCCAGCAGTTTCCGGGAGAATCAGCCCCAGCATTTT	CASSFRENQPQHF
.	TRBV9	TRBJ2-7	.	TGTGCCAGCAGCGTTGGGAGCGGATCTAGCTCCTACGAGCAGTACTTC	CASSVGSGSSSYEQYF
.	TRBV27	TRBJ1-1	TRBD1	TGTGCCAGCCAATCGAGCGGAGGACAGGGAAGGTTTGAAGCTTTCTTT	CASQSSGGQGRFEAFF
few	TRBV7-9	TRBJ2-1	.	TGTGCCAGCAGGTCTTCCGGGGAGCCCAATGAGCAGTTCTTC	CASRSSGEPNEQFF
.	TRBV6-1	TRBJ2-7	TRBD2	TGTGCCAGCAGTGAAGGGACTAGCGGCTCCTACGAGCAGTACTTC	CASSEGTSGSYEQYF
.	TRBV19	TRBJ2-2	TRBD2	TGTGCCAGTAGTTTACCGACTAGCGGAGCGAACACCGGGGAGCTGTTTTTT	CASSLPTSGANTGELFF
.	TRBV7-2	TRBJ2-7	.	TGTGCCAGCAGCTTAGGGGCCCACTACGAGCAGTACTTC	CASSLGAHYEQYF
.	TRBV27	TRBJ2-1	TRBD2	TGTGCCAGCAGTTTTACCCCACTAGCGGGAGGGCCTTGGTCCTACAATGAGCAGTTCTTC	CASSFTPLAGGPWSYNEQFF
once	TRBV7-9	TRBJ1-3	.	TGTGCCAGCAGCTCCCCCGAGGGAGCTGGAAACACCATATATTTT	CASSSPEGAGNTIYF
.	TRBV7-9	TRBJ2-7	TRBD1	TGTGCCAGCAGCTTAGCCGTGACAGGGGAGTACGAGCAGTACTTC	CASSLAVTGEYEQYF
once	TRBV2	TRBJ1-5	TRBD1	TGTGCCAGCAGCCCCCAGGGGGCCGACAATCAGCCCCAGCATTTT	CASSPQGADNQPQHF
.	TRBV5-1	TRBJ2-5	TRBD2	TGCGCCAGCAGCTTGGGCACAACTAGCGGCCAAGAGACCCAGTACTTC	CASSLGTTSGQETQYF
.	TRBV4-3	TRBJ1-2	.	TGCGCCAGCAGCCAAGTTCGGGAGGGAGGCTATGTCTACACCTTC	CASSQVREGGYVYTF
few	TRBV7-9	TRBJ2-7	.	TGTTCCAGCATCAACGCCCGAGGCGAGCAGTACTTC	CSSINARGEQYF